These 27 T cell receptor beta chains originate from one sample sequenced in a study of T and B cells in COVID-19 patients. BIOMED2 TRB-A/B primer pools were used in multiplex TRB PCR. TCRdb re-called the multiplex PCR reads through MiXCR, storing one row per CDR3 protein. The sample lists some 13,000 distinct CDR3 sequences, around 25% seen once, with 3.5% to 5% in the top ten. Each TRB amplification used 250-500 ng of genomic DNA from blood. The specimen was blood. The receptors were gathered from a human donor who had recovered from COVID-19.

The J gene is TRBJ2-7, the V gene TRBV28; D remains unclear. The CDR3 has 11 amino acids. The V end lost 2 bases, the J end lost 5 bases, and 4 bases lay between the germline ends. The V gene's germline CDR1 is MDHEN and CDR2 SYDVKM. CDR3 in amino acids: CASSLGNEQYF. The CDR3 DNA is TGTGCCAGCAGTTTAGGGAACGAGCAGTACTTC.

This clonotype has a handful of counts. The chain employs TRBV5-4 and TRBJ2-7; D perhaps matches TRBD1 (5 bases). The CDR3 extends over 14 amino acids. CDR1 SGHNT and CDR2 YYREEE come from the germline V gene (reference sequence). V lost 4 bases and J lost 5, with 16 bases in between. CDR3 bases: TGTGCCAGCAGCCGTTCTCAAGGGGTCAACGAGCAGTACTTC. The encoded protein is CASSRSQGVNEQYF.

This chain links TRBV27 with TRBJ2-3; TRBD1 matches at 7 bases. Trimming took 6 bases from V and 1 from J; bases not matched to a gene: 13. The CDR3 spans 17 residues. Germline V gene lookup returns CDR1 MNHEY and CDR2 SMNVEV (reference sequence). The CDR3 DNA is TGTGCCAGCAGACAGGGGAGTTTCGGGGTTCGCACAGATACGCAGTATTTT. This sequence encodes CASRQGSFGVRTDTQYF.

This clonotype has a count of ten or more. The chain recombines TRBV6-2 or TRBV6-3 with TRBJ2-1; 10 nucleotides align to TRBD2. With V trimmed by 10 bases and J by 3 bases, 3 bases remained unmatched. The germline gives CDR1 MNHEY, CDR2 SVGEGT. The CDR3 is 13 amino acids. The CDR3: CAIRTSGYNEQFF. As DNA, the CDR3 is TGTGCCATCAGGACTAGCGGCTACAATGAGCAGTTCTTC.

By share, this clonotype counts as medium-sized (0.01 to 0.1%). V gene TRBV12-3 or TRBV12-4 combines with J gene TRBJ2-2, with D tentatively TRBD2 (5 bases). The CDR3 loop spans 15 amino acids. The ends were cut back, 3 bases at V and 0 bases at J, with 8 bases in the middle. CDR3 in DNA: TGTGCCAGCAGTTTGGACTGGGCGAACACCGGGGAGCTGTTTTTT. As protein: CASSLDWANTGELFF.

This clonotype was seen more than once but under ten times. The gene calls are TRBV5-4 and TRBJ2-7; 12 nucleotides agree with TRBD2. This CDR3 is 15 amino acids long. Trimming removed 3 bases from V and 7 bases from J; junction bases left unmatched: 8. Germline V gene sequence: CDR1 SGHNT, CDR2 YYREEE (reference sequence). The CDR3 is CASSSRLAGVGEQYF. CDR3 DNA: TGTGCCAGCAGCTCTCGACTAGCGGGAGTGGGGGAGCAGTACTTC.

This clonotype was observed many times. The chain uses TRBV19 and TRBJ1-5; weak D call: TRBD1 (5 bases). Trimming left V 2 bases short and J 0 bases short, with 11 bases between. CDR1 and CDR2 (germline): LNHDA, SQIVND (reference sequence). CDR3 size: 16 residues. This CDR3 is CASSIRSRVSNQPQHF. CDR3 coding DNA: TGTGCCAGTAGTATACGGTCCAGGGTTAGCAATCAGCCCCAGCATTTT.

In its sample, this clonotype was seen a few times. V usage is TRBV20-1 and J usage is TRBJ2-7, with D possibly TRBD1 on 5 matching bases. The CDR3 is made up of 13 amino acids. Germline loops: CDR1 DFQATT, CDR2 SNEGSKA (reference sequence). The V end was cut by 2 bases, the J end by 3 bases, with 11 bases between. The CDR3 region has the DNA TGCAGTGCTAGAAGGGGATCAATCTACGAGCAGTACTTC. Protein product: CSARRGSIYEQYF.

Notes on this clonotype: A clone one base away is much larger, so this may be a read error. This sequence joins TRBV18 and TRBJ2-7; D not resolved. V was shortened by 3 bases and J by 6 bases, with 15 bases between the two germline ends. In germline, CDR1 is KGHSH, CDR2 LQKENI. This CDR3 region has 14 residues. The DNA for the CDR3 is TGTGCCAGCTCACCGGGGATAGTACTATCCGAGCAGTACTTC. This codes for CASSPGIVLSEQYF.

The chain joins TRBV19 to TRBJ2-6, with D possibly being TRBD1 or TRBD2 (7 bases each). The CDR3 consists of 19 residues. From germline, CDR1 is LNHDA and CDR2 SQIVND (reference sequence). The V end lost 3 bases, the J end lost 4 bases, and 22 bases lay between the germline ends. The CDR3 nucleotides are TGTGCCAGTAGTATGTCAGGGGGGGCCGGCCCCTCGGGGGCCAACGTCCTGACTTTC. This codes for CASSMSGGAGPSGANVLTF.

CDR3 in amino acids: CASSWDGNTEAFF. Written as DNA, the CDR3 is TGTGCCAGCAGTTGGGACGGGAACACTGAAGCTTTCTTT. V and J are TRBV6-6 and TRBJ1-1, with a possible D match to TRBD1 (5 bases). The length of the CDR3 is 13 residues. CDR1 is MNHNY and CDR2 is SVGAGI in the germline V gene (reference sequence). With 4 bases removed from V and 1 base from J, the gap between germline ends came to 7 bases.

This clonotype has just a few counts. The J gene is TRBJ1-3, the V gene TRBV7-9; D remains unclear. Germline CDR1 is SEHNR and CDR2 is FQNEAQ (reference sequence). The V gene lost 1 base and the J gene lost 0 bases, with 7 bases spanning the gap. There are 15 residues in the CDR3. DNA for the CDR3: TGTGCCAGCAGCTTAGATGGGGTCTCTGGAAACACCATATATTTT. It codes for CASSLDGVSGNTIYF.

The CDR3 region is CASSLRAGRAPDTQYF. The CDR3 DNA reads TGTGCCAGCAGTTTACGGGCCGGGAGGGCCCCAGATACGCAGTATTTT. The chain is built from TRBV12-3 or TRBV12-4 and TRBJ2-3, with TRBD2 identical over 8 bases. V was pared by 2 bases and J by 4 bases, with 8 bases of the junction left unmatched. The CDR3 spans 16 residues.

The J gene is TRBJ2-7, the V gene TRBV2, with D tentatively TRBD1 or TRBD2 (5 bases each). CDR1 SNHLY and CDR2 FYNNEI come from the germline V gene. This CDR3 is built from 14 residues. V was trimmed by 9 bases and J by 0 bases, leaving 15 bases between them. The CDR3: CASFRDGDSYEQYF. The CDR3 DNA reads TGTGCCAGTTTCCGGGACGGCGACTCCTACGAGCAGTACTTC.

The chain employs TRBV6-1 and TRBJ2-1; 9 positions agree with TRBD1. Losses at the gene ends were 6 bases for V and 4 bases for J; bases not matched to a gene: 4. This CDR3 has 14 residues. Germline assignment: CDR1 MNHNS and CDR2 SASEGT. CDR3 protein: CASRRGQGYNEQFF. As DNA, the CDR3 is TGTGCCAGCAGACGCGGACAGGGGTACAATGAGCAGTTCTTC.

This clonotype qualifies as medium-sized (0.01 to 0.1%). The chain's CDR3 is CASSLALGTGIVAKNIQYF. DNA for the CDR3: TGTGCCAGTAGTCTGGCCTTAGGGACAGGGATAGTCGCCAAAAACATTCAGTACTTC. The chain links TRBV19 to TRBJ2-4, with TRBD1 matching 9 bases. Unmatched junction bases numbered 15, after V lost 5 bases and J lost 1 base. This CDR3 spans 19 amino acids. CDR1 is LNHDA and CDR2 is SQIVND in the germline V gene (reference sequence).

This clonotype showed up just a few times. This chain connects TRBV7-9 to TRBJ2-7, with 9 bases fitting TRBD1. Germline lookup yields CDR1 SEHNR and CDR2 FQNEAQ (reference sequence). The CDR3 has 15 residues. V lost 5 bases to trimming and J lost 7 bases; unmatched junction nucleotides: 12. The CDR3 coding sequence is TGTGCCAGCAGCGCCCACCGGGACAGGGCTACTGAGCAGTACTTC. Translated, it gives CASSAHRDRATEQYF.

The CDR3 sequence is CSAGTSGYNEQFF. As DNA, the CDR3 is TGCAGCGCCGGGACTAGCGGTTACAATGAGCAGTTCTTC. J is TRBJ2-1 and V is TRBV29-1; 11 bases are a match to TRBD2. Germline CDR1 reads SQVTM; CDR2 reads ANQGSEA. Trimming took 7 bases from V and 4 from J; bases not matched to a gene: 3. The CDR3 has 13 amino acids.

This clonotype ranks as medium-sized (0.01 to 0.1%). The chain combines TRBV5-4 with TRBJ2-3; 9 bases match TRBD2. Losses at the gene ends were 0 bases for V and 0 bases for J; bases not matched to a gene: 5. Germline loops: CDR1 SGHNT, CDR2 YYREEE (reference sequence). The CDR3 extends over 17 amino acids. The CDR3 DNA reads TGTGCCAGCAGCTTGGGACTAGCGGTAACTAGCACAGATACGCAGTATTTT. Amino acid sequence: CASSLGLAVTSTDTQYF.

This clonotype showed up many times. The chain carries TRBV12-3 or TRBV12-4 and TRBJ1-3, with D tentatively TRBD1 (5 bases). This CDR3 has 15 residues. The ends were cut back, 6 bases at V and 0 bases at J, with 12 bases in the middle. The CDR3 nucleotides read TGTGCCAGCAGATCCCGGGACCTCTCTGGAAACACCATATATTTT. Its protein is CASRSRDLSGNTIYF.

The V and J genes are TRBV5-8 and TRBJ2-3, with 9 positions matching TRBD1. Germline CDR1 and CDR2: SGHTS and YDEGEE. This CDR3 is 15 amino acids long. Germline trimming cut 1 base from V and 1 base from J; bases unmatched to any gene: 1. The chain's CDR3 is CASSLWTGGTDTQYF. CDR3 nucleotide sequence: TGTGCCAGCAGCTTGTGGACAGGGGGCACAGATACGCAGTATTTT.

This rearrangement joins TRBV12-3 or TRBV12-4 to TRBJ1-1, with 7 positions matching TRBD1. J was trimmed by 2 bases and V by 9 bases; bases with no gene match: 15. This CDR3 has 16 amino acids. CDR3 DNA: TGTGCCAGTTTACCACAGGGGCCAACATTCAACACTGAAGCTTTCTTT. Translation gives CASLPQGPTFNTEAFF.

This clonotype occurred a few times. This sequence joins TRBV27 and TRBJ1-1; 8 bases map to TRBD1. CDR1 MNHEY and CDR2 SMNVEV come from the germline V gene (reference sequence). This CDR3 region has 14 residues. V was clipped by 3 bases and J by 5 bases; unmatched bases: 5. As DNA, the CDR3 is TGTGCCAGCAGTTTTCAGACAGGGGTGACTGAAGCTTTCTTT. This encodes CASSFQTGVTEAFF.

This clonotype is medium-sized (0.01 to 0.1%) by share. The rearrangement uses TRBV6-5 and TRBJ2-3; 8 bases align to TRBD1. Germline V gene lookup returns CDR1 MNHEY and CDR2 SVGAGI. This CDR3 is 16 amino acids long. Trimming took 2 bases from V and 1 from J; bases not matched to a gene: 5. DNA of the CDR3: TGTGCCAGCAGTTACGTCCCAGGGGGCGGCACAGATACGCAGTATTTT. This translates into CASSYVPGGGTDTQYF.

Judged by abundance, this clonotype is medium-sized. This rearrangement joins TRBV6-5 to TRBJ2-5; 7 nucleotides match TRBD2. The V gene end was trimmed by 5 bases and the J gene end by 4 bases; junction bases not matched to a gene: 4. The germline V gene encodes CDR1 MNHEY and CDR2 SVGAGI. The CDR3 loop spans 13 amino acids. The CDR3: CASSNGLGETQYF. DNA of the CDR3: TGTGCCAGCAGTAACGGACTAGGAGAGACCCAGTACTTC.

The table lists this clonotype with a few counts. The chain uses TRBV10-1 and TRBJ1-2; maybe TRBD1 (6 bases). CDR1 and CDR2 (germline): WNHNN, SYGVQD (reference sequence). The CDR3 length is 14 residues. The V gene lost 1 base and the J gene lost 4 bases, with 10 bases spanning the gap. The CDR3 coding sequence is TGCGCCAGCAGTGAGTACAGGGTCGGCTATGGCTACACCTTC. This gives the protein CASSEYRVGYGYTF.

CDR3 sequence reads: CASSLHNEQFF. The CDR3 bases are TGTGCCAGCAGCTTACACAATGAGCAGTTCTTC. V gene TRBV7-9 combines with J gene TRBJ2-1; D is ambiguous. Germline V CDR1 and CDR2: SEHNR, FQNEAQ (reference sequence). The CDR3 length is 11 residues. V was cut by 2 bases and J by 5 bases, with 1 base left in between.